The 27 T cell receptor beta chains presented below share a single source sample, sequenced in a study of T cell repertoires in cytomegalovirus infection. MiXCR, applied by TCRdb to the reads, yields one record per CDR3 protein. Among roughly 640,000 distinct CDR3 sequences listed, 20% to 30% were seen once. The material sequenced was CD8+ T cells from PBMCs. All receptors derive from a human donor in good health (CMV status not recorded). Some clones in this sample may be carry-over from other donors' samples.

This clonotype has more than one count but fewer than ten. The chain couples TRBV5-6 to TRBJ2-1; no firm D call. V lost 3 bases and J lost 4, with 8 bases in between. Germline CDR1 is SGHDT and CDR2 is YYEEEE. The CDR3 loop spans 13 amino acids. The CDR3 protein is CASSSPVYNEQFF. CDR3 sequence (DNA): TGTGCCAGCAGCTCCCCAGTATACAATGAGCAGTTCTTC.

The chain recombines TRBV15 with TRBJ2-5; unclear D gene. Trimming took off 0 bases at V and 2 bases at J, with 10 bases between the two ends. From germline, CDR1 is LNHNV and CDR2 YYDKDF (reference sequence). This CDR3 has 15 residues. The CDR3 sequence is CATSRDGVVQETQYF. The CDR3 region has the DNA TGTGCCACCAGCAGAGATGGGGTAGTGCAAGAGACCCAGTACTTC.

The table lists this clonotype with a few counts. The rearrangement joins TRBV28 to TRBJ2-1; tentatively, D is TRBD1 (5 bases). The V and J ends lost 8 bases and 10 bases respectively, with 18 bases between them. Germline V gene lookup returns CDR1 MDHEN and CDR2 SYDVKM. This CDR3 is built from 13 residues. CDR3 residues: CASQQVPLGEQFF. CDR3 DNA sequence: TGTGCCAGCCAACAGGTTCCTCTAGGGGAGCAGTTCTTC.

This clonotype has at least ten counts. V and J are TRBV7-6 and TRBJ2-1, with a possible D match to TRBD2 (6 bases). The CDR3 extends over 15 amino acids. Trimming left V 3 bases short and J 4 bases short, with 13 bases between. The germline gives CDR1 SGHVS, CDR2 FNYEAQ. This CDR3 reads CASSLPGLTYNEQFF. CDR3 sequence (DNA): TGTGCCAGCAGCTTGCCGGGACTTACATACAATGAGCAGTTCTTC.

The chain employs TRBV27 and TRBJ2-7, with TRBD1 matching 10 bases. Germline CDR1 is MNHEY and CDR2 is SMNVEV (reference sequence). V lost 5 bases, J lost 3 bases, and 13 bases stayed unmatched. The CDR3 length is 17 residues. CDR3 protein: CASSPGTGDSRIYEQYV. CDR3 nucleotide sequence: TGTGCCAGCAGTCCTGGGACAGGGGATTCAAGGATCTACGAGCAGTACGTC.

This clonotype has more than one count but fewer than ten. V gene TRBV12-3 or TRBV12-4 combines with J gene TRBJ1-2; the D gene is possibly TRBD1 (5 bases). There are 14 residues in the CDR3. Trimming shortened V by 5 bases and J by 4 bases, and 14 bases separated the two germline ends. CDR3 in amino acids: CASSQGRDLYGYTF. In DNA form, the CDR3 reads TGTGCCAGCAGTCAGGGAAGGGATCTCTATGGCTACACCTTC.

The table lists this clonotype with a few counts. This chain uses TRBV6-8 with TRBJ1-2; D is possibly TRBD1 (5 bases). The CDR3 is made up of 15 amino acids. Trimming removed 3 bases at V and 7 bases at J, with 18 bases between. The germline V gene encodes CDR1 MNHGY and CDR2 SAAAGT. The CDR3 sequence is CASSYDPQGKSGYTF. CDR3 bases: TGTGCCAGCAGTTATGACCCTCAGGGAAAATCTGGCTACACCTTC.

A single count supports this clonotype. A much bigger clone sits one base away, suggesting this may be a read error. The J gene is TRBJ2-1, the V gene TRBV7-6, with 7 bases lining up with TRBD1. Germline assignment: CDR1 SGHVS and CDR2 FNYEAQ. The CDR3 has 12 amino acids. After removal of 7 bases from V and 5 bases from J, the junction contained 2 bases not matched to a gene. CDR3 sequence reads: CASNDRDNEQFF. CDR3 in DNA: TGTGCCAGCAATGACAGGGACAATGAGCAGTTCTTC.

This clonotype appeared many times. This chain links TRBV7-2 with TRBJ2-1, with 12 bases aligning to TRBD2. This CDR3 has 18 residues. The junction had 11 bases not matched to a gene; V was cut back by 1 base and J by 7 bases. Germline CDR1 and CDR2: SGHTA and FQGNSA. CDR3 nucleotides: TGTGCCAGCAGCTTAGAGGCGGCTAGCGGGGGGGCGGGGAATGAGCAGTTCTTC. As protein: CASSLEAASGGAGNEQFF.

This clonotype occurred a few times. The chain couples TRBV7-8 to TRBJ2-1; 8 bases agree with TRBD2. The CDR3 is 16 residues long. J was trimmed by 7 bases and V by 3 bases; bases with no gene match: 11. Germline V CDR1 and CDR2: SGHVS, FQNEAQ. CDR3 bases: TGTGCCAGCAGCTTTTTTCGGGGGGGCCGCCAGAATGAGCAGTTCTTC. Translated: CASSFFRGGRQNEQFF. The whole variable domain, remainder taken from reference TRBV7-8 and TRBJ2-1, is GAGVSQSPRYKVAKRGQDVALRCDPISGHVSLFWYQQALGQGPEFLTYFQNEAQLDKSGLPSDRFFAERPEGSVSTLKIQRTQQEDSAVYLCASSFFRGGRQNEQFFGPGTRLTVL.

This clonotype was observed a few times. The V gene is TRBV5-4, the J gene TRBJ2-7; TRBD2 matches 7 bases. V lost 0 bases and J lost 1; bases outside the gene matches: 7. The CDR3 consists of 16 residues. Germline V gives CDR1 SGHNT, CDR2 YYREEE (reference sequence). CDR3 sequence reads: CASSLVRGGGSYEQYF. CDR3 in DNA: TGTGCCAGCAGCTTGGTGCGTGGCGGGGGATCCTACGAGCAGTACTTC.

The chain links TRBV20-1 to TRBJ2-7, with D tentatively TRBD2 (5 bases). CDR1 and CDR2 from the germline V gene are DFQATT and SNEGSKA (reference sequence). CDR3 size: 15 residues. Trimming cost V 1 base and J 8 bases, with 21 bases left between them. The CDR3 reads CSARGWRTDQYKQYV. The CDR3, as DNA: TGCAGTGCTAGAGGGTGGAGGACCGACCAATACAAGCAGTACGTC.

CDR3 DNA: TGCAGTGCCCGACACCCGTTATACAATGAGCAGTTCTTC. Translating it yields CSARHPLYNEQFF. The V gene is TRBV20-1, the J gene TRBJ2-1; D is unclear. This CDR3 contains 13 residues. Trimming removed 6 bases at V and 4 bases at J, with 13 bases between. CDR1 is DFQATT and CDR2 is SNEGSKA in the germline V gene (reference sequence).

This clonotype was detected many times. The chain uses TRBV7-9 and TRBJ2-1; TRBD1 agrees at 7 bases. Unmatched junction bases numbered 8, after V lost 5 bases and J lost 1 base. The CDR3 totals 16 residues. Germline CDR1 and CDR2: SEHNR and FQNEAQ (reference sequence). The CDR3 spells CASSPRQGFSYNEQFF. CDR3 DNA: TGTGCCAGCAGCCCTCGACAGGGTTTTTCCTACAATGAGCAGTTCTTC.

This clonotype was observed a handful of times. The V gene is TRBV18, the J gene TRBJ2-7, with no clear D. V lost 5 bases to trimming and J lost 3 bases, with 11 bases between them. There are 13 residues in the CDR3. Germline-derived CDR1 and CDR2 are KGHSH and LQKENI. CDR3 DNA: TGTGCCAGCTCAACTTCGGACCTCTACGAGCAGTACTTC. Translating it yields CASSTSDLYEQYF.

This clonotype was detected a few times. The chain combines TRBV7-9 with TRBJ1-2; the D is unclear. This CDR3 is 13 amino acids long. V lost 4 bases and J 8 bases, leaving 14 bases between the germline ends. Germline CDR1 reads SEHNR; CDR2 reads FQNEAQ (reference sequence). In nucleotides, the CDR3 is TGTGCCAGCAGCTACGAGGCTAGGTACGGCTACACCTTC. The encoded protein is CASSYEARYGYTF.

The V gene is TRBV2, the J gene TRBJ2-1; perhaps D is TRBD1 or TRBD2 (5 bases each). Germline V gene data show CDR1 as SNHLY and CDR2 as FYNNEI. The V end lost 6 bases, the J end lost 6 bases, and 18 bases lay between the germline ends. This CDR3 has 15 amino acids. CDR3 nucleotides: TGTGCCAGCAGGGAAACCGGGACGTTTGTCAATGAGCAGTTCTTC. It yields the protein CASRETGTFVNEQFF.

About this clonotype: At one end the junction does not follow the germline gene, possibly because of a read error. V and J are TRBV4-1 and TRBJ2-3; tentatively, D is TRBD1 (5 bases). This CDR3 comprises 19 residues. Germline assignment: CDR1 MGHRA and CDR2 YSYEKL. The CDR3 loop reads CTSSQASLMPRVSEDTQYF. DNA for the CDR3: TGCACCAGCAGCCAAGCTTCGCTCATGCCCAGGGTTAGTGAAGATACGCAGTATTTT.

The chain combines TRBV5-1 with TRBJ2-1, with D maybe TRBD1 (5 bases). This CDR3 comprises 12 residues. V was shortened by 4 bases and J by 9 bases, with 11 bases between the two germline ends. The germline CDR1 and CDR2 sequences are SGHRS and YFSETQ. The CDR3 DNA reads TGCGCCAGCAGCATCCTAAGGGGTGAGCAGTTCTTC. Its translation: CASSILRGEQFF.

This clonotype occurred many times. V gene TRBV7-8 combines with J gene TRBJ2-5; 9 nucleotides match TRBD2. The CDR3 consists of 15 residues. Germline V gene lookup returns CDR1 SGHVS and CDR2 FQNEAQ. J lost 2 bases, V lost 2 bases, and 3 bases had no gene match. The CDR3 region has the DNA TGTGCCAGCAGCTTAAGTCTAGCGGGGCAAGAGACCCAGTACTTC. Translating gives CASSLSLAGQETQYF. Variable domain in full (rest from reference TRBV7-8 and TRBJ2-5): GAGVSQSPRYKVAKRGQDVALRCDPISGHVSLFWYQQALGQGPEFLTYFQNEAQLDKSGLPSDRFFAERPEGSVSTLKIQRTQQEDSAVYLCASSLSLAGQETQYFGPGTRLLVL.

V is TRBV7-8 and J is TRBJ2-7; no reliable D call. This CDR3 spans 13 amino acids. The ends were cut back, 2 bases at V and 4 bases at J, with 9 bases in the middle. From germline, CDR1 is SGHVS and CDR2 FQNEAQ. CDR3: CASSLKVFYEQYV. Written as DNA, the CDR3 is TGTGCCAGCAGCTTAAAGGTTTTTTACGAGCAGTACGTC.

The chain employs TRBV28 and TRBJ2-2, with D maybe TRBD1 (6 bases). CDR1 is MDHEN, CDR2 SYDVKM, per germline. The CDR3 contains 15 residues. Trimming cost V 5 bases and J 5 bases, with 15 bases left between them. The CDR3, as DNA: TGTGCCAGCAGTGTATACAGGGATTTAACCGGGGAGCTGTTTTTT. Amino acid sequence: CASSVYRDLTGELFF.

To note about this clonotype: A much larger clone lies a single base off, so this may be a read error. No conserved phenylalanine or tryptophan ends this CDR3, so it is likely a read error. The V gene is TRBV6-1, the J gene TRBJ2-1; either TRBD1 or TRBD2 may fit D (5 bases each). The germline V gene encodes CDR1 MNHNS and CDR2 SASEGT. Trimming took off 5 bases at V and 4 bases at J, with 15 bases between the two ends. This CDR3 region has 15 residues. For the CDR3, the DNA is TGTGCCAGCAGTAAAGGGGCGGGCTTATACAATGAGCAGTTCTCC. Translation: CASSKGAGLYNEQFS.

V is TRBV20-1 and J is TRBJ1-2, with 9 bases fitting TRBD1. V shed 7 bases and J 3 bases; nucleotides not matched to a gene: 18. CDR3 length equals 17 residues. The germline V gene encodes CDR1 DFQATT and CDR2 SNEGSKA (reference sequence). The DNA of the CDR3 is TGCAGTGATAGGACCTTTTTTCGTACAGGGGGCGACTATGGCTACACCTTC. It yields the protein CSDRTFFRTGGDYGYTF.

This clonotype has only one observation. The chain uses TRBV9 and TRBJ2-3; 8 bases agree with TRBD2. This CDR3 comprises 14 residues. Germline V CDR1 and CDR2: SGDLS, YYNGEE. The junction had 6 bases not matched to a gene; V was cut back by 7 bases and J by 2 bases. The CDR3 nucleotides are TGTGCCAGCTGTCCGGGGGGGCTCACAGATACGCAGTATTTT. It codes for CASCPGGLTDTQYF.

The sample holds many counts of this clonotype. The rearrangement links TRBV27 to TRBJ2-1; 10 positions agree with TRBD1. Germline V lookup: CDR1 MNHEY, CDR2 SMNVEV (reference sequence). The J segment lost 1 base and the V segment lost 4 bases, leaving 4 bases of the junction unmatched. The CDR3 is 16 amino acids. CDR3 sequence: CASSSTGGASYNEQFF. In DNA, the CDR3 is TGTGCCAGCAGTTCGACAGGGGGCGCATCCTACAATGAGCAGTTCTTC.

This chain connects TRBV6-1 to TRBJ2-3; perhaps D is TRBD1 or TRBD2 (5 bases each). Germline V gene lookup returns CDR1 MNHNS and CDR2 SASEGT. The CDR3 loop spans 15 amino acids. Trimming removed 10 bases from V and 2 bases from J, with 19 bases in between. The chain's CDR3 is CATPGPSPYTDTQYF. CDR3 in DNA: TGTGCCACCCCGGGACCGAGTCCTTACACAGATACGCAGTATTTT.